This section outlines one TCR beta chain sequence together with its context. This sample is part of a study of blood T cell repertoires in COVID-19. The wider study: The cDNA or gDNA used as material had been derived from T cells, B-cell-depleted T cells, or PBMCs.

The authors' processing: Nucleated cell number was recorded as an estimate derived from reference gene primer amplification. The table came from immunoSEQ multiplex PCR; TCRdb's copy has only in-frame clones and leaves some out. V, J and clone size derive from that table, while D and trimming were established from the DNA sequence. The sample lists 60,000 to 90,000 clones; 65% to 90% were seen once. Sequencing was carried out using peripheral blood. The origin of this receptor is a human donor in a cohort sampled during active COVID-19.

The CDR3 DNA sequence: TGTGCCATCAGGCCCGACAGGGGACTCACCTACGAGCAGTACTTC. This codes for CAIRPDRGLTYEQYF. The rearrangement uses TRBV10-3 and TRBJ2-7, with 8 bases that match TRBD1. There are 15 residues in the CDR3. Trimming cost V 6 bases and J 2 bases; bases outside gene matches: 9. The germline V gene encodes CDR1 ENHRY and CDR2 SYGVKD.